Listed here are 9 T cell receptor beta chains from one sample, sequenced in a study of CD8 T cells in Susac syndrome (dated by TCRdb to the late 2010s). Preparation of the library involved the immunoSEQ multiplex PCR assay. RNA was extracted using the RNeasy kit, and about 0.5 to 1 microgram was reverse transcribed with random hexamers. The raw public data were reprocessed by TCRdb itself: fastp quality trimming at Q25, MiXCR clonotype calling, in-frame beta chains only. Rows with a matching CDR3 protein are joined into one entry that keeps the most common DNA and genes. The sample table records roughly 140,000 distinct CDR3 sequences; approximately 94% of these occur just once. About 0.21% of the sample is taken by the ten largest. Input material: CD8+ T cells from PBMCs. The source is a human donor with multiple sclerosis.

CDR3 DNA sequence: TGTGCCACCAGTCGTTCGCGGGGGGGCAATGAGCAGTTCTTC. Amino acids: CATSRSRGGNEQFF. The chain joins TRBV15 to TRBJ2-1, with 9 bases matching TRBD2. The J segment lost 6 bases and the V segment lost 6 bases, leaving 6 bases of the junction unmatched. Germline loops: CDR1 LNHNV, CDR2 YYDKDF (reference sequence). The CDR3 loop spans 14 amino acids.

The chain carries TRBV7-9 and TRBJ2-1; D perhaps matches TRBD1 (5 bases). CDR1 and CDR2 (germline): SEHNR, FQNEAQ (reference sequence). This CDR3 comprises 14 residues. The V gene lost 5 bases and the J gene lost 7 bases, with 15 bases spanning the gap. The CDR3 region has the DNA TGTGCCAGCAGCGGCAGTGGGGCGAGGAATGAGCAGTTCTTC. Its translation: CASSGSGARNEQFF. The full variable domain, completed using reference TRBV7-9 and TRBJ2-1, is DTGVSQNPRHKITKRGQNVTFRCDPISEHNRLYWYRQTLGQGPEFLTYFQNEAQLEKSRLLSDRFSAERPKGSFSTLEIQRTEQGDSAMYLCASSGSGARNEQFFGPGTRLTVL.

The chain employs TRBV11-2 and TRBJ2-1; 8 nucleotides line up with TRBD1. Looked up from germline, CDR1 is SGHAT and CDR2 is FQNNGV. V was pared by 5 bases and J by 3 bases, with 15 bases of the junction left unmatched. The CDR3 is 18 amino acids. CDR3 in amino acids: CASSRSKPGQGIYNEQFF. The CDR3 DNA reads TGTGCCAGCAGCCGATCAAAACCCGGACAGGGTATCTACAATGAGCAGTTCTTC.

This clonotype has just a few counts. This chain uses TRBV10-3 with TRBJ2-7; 11 bases line up with TRBD1. From germline, CDR1 is ENHRY and CDR2 SYGVKD. The CDR3 covers 14 residues. V trimming: 4 bases; J trimming: 3 bases; junction bases outside the gene matches: 2. Here the CDR3 DNA reads TGTGCCATCAGTGTTGGGACAGGGGGCTACGAGCAGTACTTC. It encodes CAISVGTGGYEQYF.

The CDR3 region is CASSGGSLYNEQFF. CDR3 bases: TGTGCCAGCAGCGGGGGCTCCCTTTACAATGAGCAGTTCTTC. The chain employs TRBV9 and TRBJ2-1, with a tentative D call TRBD1 (5 bases). The CDR3 is made up of 14 amino acids. Looked up from germline, CDR1 is SGDLS and CDR2 is YYNGEE. Trimming took 3 bases from V and 4 from J, leaving 11 bases between them.

The chain uses TRBV4-3 and TRBJ2-1; the D gene is possibly TRBD2 (6 bases). CDR1 is LGHNA, CDR2 YSLEER, per germline. V lost 0 bases, J lost 3 bases, and 12 bases lay in between. This CDR3 spans 16 amino acids. CDR3 residues: CASSQDRGGVYNEQFF. The CDR3 coding sequence is TGCGCCAGCAGCCAAGATCGGGGCGGGGTCTACAATGAGCAGTTCTTC.

This sequence joins TRBV19 and TRBJ2-1; D tentatively fits TRBD1 or TRBD2 (7 bases each). The CDR3 is 14 residues long. CDR1 and CDR2 (germline): LNHDA, SQIVND (reference sequence). Between the trimmed V and J ends, which lost 6 bases and 2 bases, there was a span of 11 bases. CDR3 nucleotide sequence: TGTGCCAGTAGCAGGGGGGGAACCTACAATGAGCAGTTCTTC. Amino acid sequence: CASSRGGTYNEQFF.

This sequence joins TRBV12-3 or TRBV12-4 and TRBJ1-1; no definite D call. Trimming removed 6 bases from V and 4 bases from J, with 18 bases in between. There are 15 residues in the CDR3. The CDR3 DNA follows: TGTGCCAGCAGCGAGATGGCCCCCGGACCCACTGAAGCTTTCTTT. This gives the protein CASSEMAPGPTEAFF.

This chain links TRBV28 with TRBJ2-7, with D possibly TRBD2 on 5 matching bases. The germline V gene encodes CDR1 MDHEN and CDR2 SYDVKM. CDR3 size: 12 residues. V lost 4 bases and J 7 bases, leaving 11 bases between the germline ends. The CDR3 DNA is TGTGCCAGCAGTTCCCCCGGGAATGAGCAGTACTTC. Translating it yields CASSSPGNEQYF.